This TCR beta chain was sequenced in a study of control samples from healthy donors and cancer patients. In its sample, this clone was seen once. Sequenced by immunoSEQ multiplex PCR; TCRdb stores in-frame clones only, minus some. The sample includes 95,000 to 110,000 clones, about 89% of them seen just once. V was pared by 3 bases and J by 11 bases, with 22 bases of the junction left unmatched. CDR1 is SGHDN and CDR2 is FVKESK in the germline V gene. CDR3 length: 18 residues. The source is a man between 60 and 70 years old with lung cancer. The V gene is TRBV14, the J gene TRBJ1-5; 7 nucleotides align to TRBD1. Sequences were obtained from PBMCs. CDR3 region: CASSHDPPTGTANQAQHF. DNA of the CDR3: TGTGCCAGCAGCCATGACCCCCCGACAGGGACGGCGAATCAAGCCCAGCATTTT. The full variable domain, with the rest looked up from reference TRBV14 and TRBJ1-5, is EAGVTQFPSHSVIEKGQTVTLRCDPISGHDNLYWYRRVMGKEIKFLLHFVKESKQDESGMPNNRFLAERTGGTYSTLKVQPAELEDSGVYFCASSHDPPTGTANQAQHFGDGTRLSIL.